Presented here are 23 T cell receptor beta chains from one specimen sequenced in a study of blood T cell repertoires in COVID-19. Using immunoSEQ multiplex PCR, the repertoire was profiled, and TCRdb retains in-frame clones only, with some absent. The sample lists about 260,000 clones, approximately 90% occurring once. Sequencing input: PBMCs or T cells enriched from blood (not recorded which). These receptor sequences come from a woman between 18 and 30 years old who had recovered from COVID-19.

This rearrangement joins TRBV29-1 to TRBJ2-1; 7 nucleotides match TRBD1. Germline CDR1 is SQVTM and CDR2 is ANQGSEA. This CDR3 region has 13 residues. J gave up 5 bases and V 6 bases, and 7 bases lay outside the gene matches. The CDR3 DNA is TGCAGCGTGAAAAACGACAGGGACAATGAGCAGTTCTTC. Translated, it gives CSVKNDRDNEQFF.

CDR3 loop: CASSLDGNLAGVNTGELFF. Here the CDR3 DNA reads TGCGCCAGCAGCTTGGATGGTAATCTAGCGGGGGTTAACACCGGGGAGCTGTTTTTT. V and J are TRBV5-1 and TRBJ2-2; 10 bases fit TRBD2. Germline CDR1 is SGHRS and CDR2 is YFSETQ. The CDR3 covers 19 residues. The V segment lost 0 bases and the J segment 2 bases; nucleotides outside the gene matches: 10. The full variable domain, in which reference TRBV5-1 and TRBJ2-2 provide the parts outside the CDR3, is KAGVTQTPRYLIKTRGQQVTLSCSPISGHRSVSWYQQTPGQGLQFLFEYFSETQRNKGNFPGRFSGRQFSNSRSEMNVSTLELGDSALYLCASSLDGNLAGVNTGELFFGEGSRLTVL.

This clone was recorded only once. The chain combines TRBV10-3 with TRBJ1-5, with D perhaps TRBD1 (6 bases). CDR3 length: 17 amino acids. Looked up from germline, CDR1 is ENHRY and CDR2 is SYGVKD. V was pared by 2 bases and J by 2 bases, with 16 bases between. The CDR3 region is CAISERGGEGCNQPQHF. CDR3 DNA: TGTGCCATCAGTGAGAGGGGGGGGGAAGGATGCAATCAGCCCCAGCATTTT.

The rearrangement joins TRBV25-1 to TRBJ2-7; D is perhaps TRBD1 (6 bases). Germline V gene lookup returns CDR1 MGHDK and CDR2 SYGVNS. The germline V and J ends were trimmed by 7 bases and 2 bases, with 15 bases remaining between them. The CDR3 contains 14 residues. The CDR3 DNA is TGTGCCAGCATCAGTCCCACAGGGCCCTACGAGCAGTACTTC. Translation: CASISPTGPYEQYF.

The V call is TRBV29-1, the J call TRBJ1-5; 12 positions agree with TRBD1. Trimming removed 6 bases from V and 5 bases from J; junction bases left unmatched: 2. Germline lookup yields CDR1 SQVTM and CDR2 ANQGSEA. The length of the CDR3 is 13 residues. The CDR3 protein is CSVGTGGHQPQHF. The DNA for the CDR3 is TGCAGCGTCGGGACAGGGGGCCATCAGCCCCAGCATTTT.

The V call is TRBV3-1 (or the pseudogene TRBV3-2), the J call TRBJ1-2; D is unclear. V shed 0 bases and J shed 4 bases, with 9 bases lying between them. The V gene's germline CDR1 is LGHDT and CDR2 YNNKEL (reference sequence). The CDR3 runs to 14 residues. The CDR3 coding sequence is TGTGCCAGCAGCCAAGAGGGAGTTTTCTATGGCTACACCTTC. Its translation: CASSQEGVFYGYTF.

The chain employs TRBV10-3 and TRBJ1-4, with 9 bases fitting TRBD1. Germline lookup yields CDR1 ENHRY and CDR2 SYGVKD. This CDR3 has 15 residues. V lost 2 bases and J lost 8; bases outside the gene matches: 6. CDR3: CAISEKGQGEEKLFF. The CDR3 DNA follows: TGTGCCATCAGTGAGAAGGGACAGGGTGAGGAAAAACTGTTTTTT.

CDR3 nucleotide sequence: TGTGCCAGCAGCTCCTGGGACAGGAGTTTGAACGAGCAGTACTTC. It is translated as CASSSWDRSLNEQYF. The V call is TRBV5-4, the J call TRBJ2-7, with TRBD1 matching 8 bases. From germline, CDR1 is SGHNT and CDR2 YYREEE (reference sequence). This CDR3 is built from 15 residues. V dropped 3 bases and J dropped 5; count of bases not matched to a gene: 10.

This chain links TRBV5-1 with TRBJ1-1; 8 bases fit TRBD1. Germline loops: CDR1 SGHRS, CDR2 YFSETQ. V lost 3 bases, J lost 11 bases, and 6 bases stayed unmatched. The CDR3 runs to 12 residues. CDR3 amino acids: CASSSGGARAFF. The CDR3, as DNA: TGCGCCAGCAGCTCAGGGGGCGCTAGGGCTTTCTTT.

The chain links TRBV5-5 to TRBJ2-4, with no clear D. The CDR3 sequence is 14 residues long. Trimming stripped 1 base from V and 1 base from J, with 6 bases between. Germline lookup yields CDR1 SGHKS and CDR2 YYEKEE (reference sequence). This CDR3 is CASSLRWAKNIQYF. CDR3 DNA sequence: TGTGCCAGCAGCTTGCGGTGGGCCAAAAACATTCAGTACTTC. Full variable domain (remainder filled in from reference TRBV5-5 and TRBJ2-4): DAGVTQSPTHLIKTRGQQVTLRCSPISGHKSVSWYQQVLGQGPQFIFQYYEKEERGRGNFPDRFSARQFPNYSSELNVNALLLGDSALYLCASSLRWAKNIQYFGAGTRLSVL.

This clone showed up just once. The rearrangement joins TRBV5-4 to TRBJ1-2; TRBD1 matches 8 bases. Per germline, CDR1 SGHNT and CDR2 YYREEE (reference sequence). The CDR3 has 16 residues. Trimming took 3 bases from V and 5 from J; bases not matched to a gene: 12. The DNA for the CDR3 is TGTGCCAGCAGCTCTGGAGTCGGACAGGGATCGTATGGCTACACCTTC. Translated: CASSSGVGQGSYGYTF.

As concerns this clone: One end of the junction fails to match germline, which may point to a read error. The genes are TRBV4-1 and TRBJ1-1, with D possibly being TRBD1 (6 bases). The CDR3 is 14 residues long. Germline CDR1 reads MGHRA; CDR2 reads YSYEKL. In DNA form, the CDR3 reads TGCGCCAGCAACCAAGGAGTACAGGGTACTGAAGCTTTCTTT. This codes for CASNQGVQGTEAFF.

The table lists this clone with a few counts. This chain uses TRBV6-5 with TRBJ1-6; D gene uncertain. Trimming removed 2 bases at V and 0 bases at J, with 5 bases between. CDR3 length: 15 amino acids. CDR1 is MNHEY, CDR2 SVGAGI, per germline. The CDR3 DNA sequence: TGTGCCAGCAGTTACAGGAGCTCCTATAATTCACCCCTCCACTTT. Protein sequence: CASSYRSSYNSPLHF.

The chain has TRBV2 and TRBJ1-5, with 7 bases fitting TRBD1. J was trimmed by 1 base and V by 4 bases; bases with no gene match: 4. This CDR3 is built from 15 residues. The germline CDR1 and CDR2 sequences are SNHLY and FYNNEI. The CDR3 DNA sequence: TGTGCCAGCAGTGTACAGGGGAAAAGCAATCAGCCCCAGCATTTT. Translated: CASSVQGKSNQPQHF.

V gene TRBV19 combines with J gene TRBJ1-6; 8 nucleotides agree with TRBD1. Germline V gene sequence: CDR1 LNHDA, CDR2 SQIVND (reference sequence). The CDR3 sequence is 15 residues long. V gave up 2 bases and J gave up 7 bases; unmatched junction bases: 4. Written as DNA, the CDR3 is TGTGCCAGTAGTATACCGGGACAGGTGAATTCACCCCTCCACTTT. It is translated as CASSIPGQVNSPLHF.

J is TRBJ2-5 and V is TRBV13, with D perhaps matching TRBD2 (5 bases). Germline loops: CDR1 PRHDT, CDR2 FYEKMQ (reference sequence). This CDR3 has 16 amino acids. V was shortened by 0 bases and J by 0 bases, with 11 bases between the two germline ends. Here the CDR3 reads CASSLGGVLYQETQYF. CDR3 in DNA: TGTGCCAGCAGCTTAGGCGGGGTCCTCTACCAAGAGACCCAGTACTTC.

J is TRBJ1-1 and V is TRBV13; 12 positions agree with TRBD1. This CDR3 has 14 residues. V lost 0 bases to trimming and J lost 9 bases; unmatched junction nucleotides: 2. Germline CDR1 PRHDT, CDR2 FYEKMQ (reference sequence). CDR3 loop: CASSLGGTGGKAFF. The CDR3 coding sequence is TGTGCCAGCAGCTTAGGAGGGACAGGGGGCAAAGCTTTCTTT.

This clone has just one count. The gene calls are TRBV14 and TRBJ1-1; TRBD1 matches at 7 bases. Losses at the gene ends were 4 bases for V and 5 bases for J; bases not matched to a gene: 7. There are 14 residues in the CDR3. CDR1 is SGHDN and CDR2 is FVKESK in the germline V gene. The CDR3 DNA sequence: TGTGCCAGCAGCCCGACAGGGAGCGGGACTGAAGCTTTCTTT. Residues: CASSPTGSGTEAFF.

The chain uses TRBV19 and TRBJ1-2; 7 nucleotides agree with TRBD1. This CDR3 has 11 amino acids. V shed 6 bases, J shed 12 bases, and the junction held 7 bases outside the gene matches. Germline V gene sequence: CDR1 LNHDA, CDR2 SQIVND (reference sequence). Here the CDR3 reads CASSRGQSDTF. Written as DNA, the CDR3 is TGTGCCAGTAGCAGGGGACAGTCCGACACCTTC.

The chain uses TRBV5-5 and TRBJ1-1; the match to TRBD1 covers 7 bases. This CDR3 region has 14 residues. After removal of 0 bases from V and 5 bases from J, the junction contained 4 bases not matched to a gene. Germline CDR1 SGHKS, CDR2 YYEKEE (reference sequence). The CDR3 coding sequence is TGTGCCAGCAGCTTGGACAGGGGAAGGACTGAAGCTTTCTTT. Residues: CASSLDRGRTEAFF.

V gene TRBV7-3 combines with J gene TRBJ2-7; D not resolved. V was cut by 2 bases and J by 2 bases, with 7 bases left in between. The CDR3 spans 13 residues. From germline, CDR1 is SGHTA and CDR2 FQGTGA. The CDR3 DNA is TGTGCCAGCAGCTTAGATGTAGCCTACGAGCAGTACTTC. Translating it yields CASSLDVAYEQYF.

The CDR3 spells CASSPGTTIYNEQFF. CDR3 DNA sequence: TGTGCCAGCAGTCCCGGGACTACCATTTACAATGAGCAGTTCTTC. The V and J genes are TRBV27 and TRBJ2-1; 7 nucleotides agree with TRBD2. J gave up 4 bases and V 5 bases, and 8 bases lay outside the gene matches. CDR1 is MNHEY, CDR2 SMNVEV, per germline (reference sequence). The CDR3 runs to 15 residues.

The J gene is TRBJ1-4, the V gene TRBV4-1, with a tentative D call TRBD1 (5 bases). From germline, CDR1 is MGHRA and CDR2 YSYEKL. This CDR3 has 15 amino acids. The V end was cut by 1 base, the J end by 2 bases, with 8 bases between. CDR3 in amino acids: CASSQGAGTNEKLFF. In DNA form, the CDR3 reads TGCGCCAGCAGCCAAGGTGCAGGGACTAATGAAAAACTGTTTTTT.